A single sample gave rise to the 17 T cell receptor beta chains below, sequenced in a study of T cells in Graves' hyperthyroidism and ophthalmopathy. Amplification targeted TCR beta CDR3 regions from RNA transcripts. HTBI primers were employed in a first-round RT-PCR of the TCR CDR3. TCRdb re-called the multiplex PCR reads with MiXCR, one entry per CDR3 protein. The repertoire holds about 540,000 distinct CDR3 sequences, just over 45% seen once, with 8.2% in the top ten. Sequenced sample: peripheral blood or thyroid tissue (not recorded which). The source is a woman aged 18-29 years with Graves' hyperthyroidism.

As regards this clonotype: The junction departs from the called germline gene at one end, perhaps through a read error. The rearrangement uses TRBV2 and TRBJ1-5, with D unclear. The CDR3 length is 15 residues. From germline, CDR1 is SNHLY and CDR2 FYNNEI. CDR3 amino acids: CASSQEIGYNQPQHF. The CDR3 nucleotides read TGCGCCAGCAGCCAAGAGATAGGATACAATCAGCCCCAGCATTTT.

A few counts support this clonotype. This chain uses TRBV5-8 with TRBJ2-5; TRBD2 agrees at 8 bases. Unmatched junction bases numbered 5, after V lost 2 bases and J lost 2 bases. The germline V gene has CDR1 SGHTS and CDR2 YDEGEE. The CDR3 totals 15 residues. The CDR3 loop is CASSLRLARQETQYF. The CDR3 DNA reads as TGTGCCAGCAGCTTACGACTAGCGCGACAAGAGACCCAGTACTTC.

The V gene is TRBV29-1, the J gene TRBJ2-7; possibly TRBD2 for D (5 bases). This CDR3 spans 12 amino acids. Germline loops: CDR1 SQVTM, CDR2 ANQGSEA. The V end lost 8 bases, the J end lost 6 bases, and 17 bases lay between the germline ends. DNA of the CDR3: TGCAGCTTCGAGGGCCCATTGCGCGAGCAGTACTTC. Protein: CSFEGPLREQYF.

The rearrangement uses TRBV10-3 and TRBJ1-1; D is possibly TRBD1 (5 bases). The CDR3 sequence is 13 residues long. Between the trimmed V and J ends, which lost 0 bases and 10 bases, there was a span of 12 bases. Germline lookup yields CDR1 ENHRY and CDR2 SYGVKD. This CDR3 is CAISESGGRGAFF. The CDR3 region has the DNA TGTGCCATCAGTGAGTCGGGGGGGAGGGGAGCTTTCTTT.

This clonotype was counted only a few times. The chain combines TRBV9 with TRBJ1-1; D gene uncertain. V lost 4 bases to trimming and J lost 5 bases, with 15 bases between them. The V gene's germline CDR1 is SGDLS and CDR2 YYNGEE. There are 14 residues in the CDR3. CDR3 region: CASSLAWRGTEAFF. In DNA form, the CDR3 reads TGTGCCAGCAGCTTAGCTTGGCGGGGTACTGAAGCTTTCTTT.

The chain is built from TRBV2 and TRBJ2-7; D uncertain. The CDR3 is 15 amino acids. The V gene lost 5 bases and the J gene lost 2 bases, with 16 bases spanning the gap. CDR1 and CDR2 (germline): SNHLY, FYNNEI. Here the CDR3 reads CASSYLVVGTYEQYF. CDR3 sequence (DNA): TGTGCCAGCAGTTACTTGGTAGTCGGTACCTACGAGCAGTACTTC.

This clonotype has a count of ten or more. CDR3 in DNA: TGCAGCGTTGAAGATCGCTCAGGGGCACCTAACTATGGCTACACCTTC. Translation gives CSVEDRSGAPNYGYTF. The chain joins TRBV29-1 to TRBJ1-2; weak D call: TRBD1 (6 bases). The CDR3 is 16 amino acids. Germline assignment: CDR1 SQVTM and CDR2 ANQGSEA. The germline V and J ends were trimmed by 0 bases and 0 bases, with 14 bases remaining between them.

Many counts were recorded for this clonotype. V gene TRBV7-9 combines with J gene TRBJ1-6, with TRBD1 as a possible D gene (5 bases). The V end lost 1 base, the J end lost 0 bases, and 7 bases lay between the germline ends. The CDR3 length is 16 residues. Germline V gives CDR1 SEHNR, CDR2 FQNEAQ (reference sequence). CDR3 residues: CASSLVDSSYNSPLHF. The CDR3 DNA sequence: TGTGCCAGCAGCTTAGTTGACAGCTCCTATAATTCACCCCTCCACTTT.

V usage is TRBV20-1 and J usage is TRBJ2-7; 9 positions agree with TRBD2. Germline loops: CDR1 DFQATT, CDR2 SNEGSKA (reference sequence). This CDR3 is built from 14 residues. The ends lost 1 base at V and 4 bases at J; junction bases unmatched: 5. CDR3 in DNA: TGCAGTGCTAGAGTGCCTAGCGGGATTTACGAGCAGTACTTC. It specifies CSARVPSGIYEQYF.

A single count supports this clonotype. Germline is not matched at one junction end, which may reflect a read error. The chain uses TRBV7-9 and TRBJ1-2; D might be TRBD1 (6 bases). The germline V gene has CDR1 SEHNR and CDR2 FQNEAQ (reference sequence). The CDR3 covers 11 residues. CDR3 sequence: CASLGGRGYAF. CDR3 nucleotide sequence: TGTGCAAGCCTCGGGGGGCGAGGCTACGCCTTC. Looking up the rest from reference TRBV7-9 and TRBJ1-2 gives the full variable domain: DTGVSQNPRHKITKRGQNVTFRCDPISEHNRLYWYRQTLGQGPEFLTYFQNEAQLEKSRLLSDRFSAERPKGSFSTLEIQRTEQGDSAMYLCASLGGRGYAFGSGTRLTVV.

The chain links TRBV20-1 to TRBJ2-5, with a tentative D call TRBD2 (5 bases). The CDR3 totals 14 residues. The ends were cut back, 0 bases at V and 1 base at J, with 9 bases in the middle. Germline CDR1 DFQATT, CDR2 SNEGSKA (reference sequence). CDR3 residues: CSARDTRGQETQYF. In DNA, the CDR3 is TGCAGTGCTAGAGATACCCGGGGCCAAGAGACCCAGTACTTC.

This clonotype was recorded at least ten times. An end of the junction differs from the germline gene, which may be a read error. J is TRBJ2-7 and V is TRBV29-1, with D possibly called TRBD1 or TRBD2 (5 bases each). Germline V gives CDR1 SQVTM, CDR2 ANQGSEA. This CDR3 spans 10 amino acids. CDR3 residues: CSVYYRDGVF. DNA of the CDR3: TGCAGCGTTTACTATCGGGACGGAGTCTTC.

This clonotype was counted ten times or more. The V and J genes are TRBV7-9 and TRBJ2-5; D ambiguous. The CDR3 consists of 16 residues. V lost 1 base and J 1 base, leaving 13 bases between the germline ends. The germline V gene has CDR1 SEHNR and CDR2 FQNEAQ (reference sequence). The CDR3 sequence: CASSLDRRTAQETQYF. The CDR3 DNA reads TGTGCCAGCAGCTTAGATCGGCGCACAGCCCAAGAGACCCAGTACTTC.

This clonotype was seen at least ten times. CDR3 DNA sequence: TGTGCCACCAGCCGAACGACTAGCGGGAGGTGGTACGAGCAGTACTTC. This sequence encodes CATSRTTSGRWYEQYF. The chain uses TRBV15 and TRBJ2-7; the match to TRBD2 covers 13 bases. Unmatched junction bases numbered 8, after V lost 5 bases and J lost 4 bases. Germline values: CDR1 LNHNV, CDR2 YYDKDF (reference sequence). The length of the CDR3 is 16 residues.

This clonotype occurred many times. The genes are TRBV19 and TRBJ1-2; D is unclear. In germline, CDR1 is LNHDA, CDR2 SQIVND (reference sequence). The CDR3 is 11 residues long. V lost 5 bases and J 6 bases, leaving 7 bases between the germline ends. CDR3: CASSGDHGYTF. Written as DNA, the CDR3 is TGTGCCAGTAGTGGAGATCATGGCTACACCTTC.

In its sample, this clonotype was seen many times. V is TRBV7-8 and J is TRBJ2-5; no clear D. Germline loops: CDR1 SGHVS, CDR2 FQNEAQ. With 6 bases removed from V and 1 base from J, the gap between germline ends came to 15 bases. The CDR3 extends over 15 amino acids. The CDR3 spells CASRSGGRIQETQYF. CDR3 sequence (DNA): TGTGCCAGCAGATCCGGTGGACGGATCCAAGAGACCCAGTACTTC.

The chain links TRBV9 to TRBJ2-7, with 7 nucleotides matching TRBD1. This CDR3 region has 14 residues. CDR1 and CDR2 from the germline V gene are SGDLS and YYNGEE. The trim removed 4 bases at V and 6 bases at J, leaving 10 bases unmatched. The CDR3 is CASSPTGENLEQYF. DNA for the CDR3: TGTGCCAGCAGCCCCACAGGGGAGAATCTCGAGCAGTACTTC.